Listed below are T cell receptor beta chains from one sample, sequenced in a study of blood T cell repertoires in COVID-19. The repertoire was sequenced with immunoSEQ multiplex PCR; TCRdb's copy has only in-frame clones and lacks some. The sample has about 81,000 clones, around 80% seen once. The sequencing input was peripheral blood. Every receptor here comes from a human donor in a cohort sampled during active COVID-19. The conserved cysteine and the conserved F or W are not part of the CDR3 here. Each record gives: clone size, V gene, J gene, CDR3 protein. Expanded clones get a size class; other rows say once, few or many, or leave the size out.

.	TRBV14	TRBJ1-2	ASRRAGVINYGYT
.	TRBV10-3	TRBJ2-7	AISGVQGGYEQY
.	TRBV10-3	TRBJ2-7	AISGGNRDEQY
.	TRBV2	TRBJ2-7	ASNPTGRGSGRSYEQY
.	TRBV19	TRBJ1-6	ASNFGGSNSPLH
.	TRBV7-9	TRBJ2-1	ASSYGGREQF
.	TRBV18	TRBJ1-6	ASSPGQDSPLH
.	TRBV14	TRBJ1-4	ASRPGQFTEKLF
.	TRBV5-1	TRBJ2-5	ASSFDGGRLAETQY
.	TRBV10-3	TRBJ1-2	AISESWGQSNYGYT
.	TRBV18	TRBJ1-3	ASSPTAGRSGNTIY
once	TRBV9	TRBJ1-5	ASRSRDKGAPDQPQH
.	TRBV27	TRBJ2-7	ASSTTGTITYEQY
.	TRBV14	TRBJ1-1	ASSLGGSGGAEAF
.	TRBV3-1/TRBV3-2	TRBJ1-2	ASSLGGIDYGYT
.	TRBV10-1	TRBJ2-2	ASNPGSTGELF
.	TRBV28	TRBJ2-7	ASVSPVPPRYEQY
few	TRBV14	TRBJ2-7	ASSQDYTDRGYEQY
once	TRBV24-1	TRBJ1-1	ATLLGSGTEAF
.	TRBV10-1	TRBJ2-3	AARLAGGTDTQY
.	TRBV5-1	TRBJ1-1	ASSLGDKNTEAF
.	TRBV4-2	TRBJ2-3	ASSQGNLAGDTDTQY
.	TRBV21-1	TRBJ2-5	ASSNPPRETQY
.	TRBV6-6	TRBJ2-7	ASSYYAGVYEQY
.	TRBV18	TRBJ1-3	ASSPGQDSGNTIY
.	TRBV7-3	TRBJ2-1	ASSLKPGTSGGVALLF
.	TRBV30	TRBJ1-1	AWNSQGRNTEAF
.	TRBV7-6	TRBJ2-5	ASSFRTGGFWETQY
.	TRBV30	TRBJ1-1	AWSYRDMNTEAF
once	TRBV9	TRBJ1-1	ASSPQGGSMNTEAF
.	TRBV12-3/TRBV12-4	TRBJ1-2	ASSREMQGYT
.	TRBV5-1	TRBJ2-2	ASSGTGASANTGELF
few	TRBV29-1	TRBJ2-7	SGSSGRSYEQY
few	TRBV19	TRBJ2-6	ASNGAQLSGANVLT
.	TRBV19	TRBJ1-1	ASSKGDRVASHEAF
.	TRBV18	TRBJ2-7	ASHRGGAFHEQY
.	TRBV5-1	TRBJ2-7	ASSLGQGAYEQY
.	TRBV27	TRBJ1-2	ASSLSSVYGYT
.	TRBV5-4	TRBJ2-5	ASTLGAQETQY
.	TRBV7-8	TRBJ2-7	ASSLGVQGIRSYEQY
.	TRBV7-7	TRBJ1-6	ASSSDGSSPLH
.	TRBV5-1	TRBJ2-7	ASSFGQPRREQY
.	TRBV14	TRBJ2-2	ASSHRAGRIGELF
once	TRBV2	TRBJ2-7	ASSDDRTLGEQY
.	TRBV7-3	TRBJ1-1	ASSPTGSTEAF
once	TRBV5-4	TRBJ1-2	ASSLEQEPYGYT
.	TRBV5-4	TRBJ2-7	ASSLDAAYEQY
.	TRBV29-1	TRBJ1-2	SVTGTYYGYT
.	TRBV20-1	TRBJ1-2	SASFRGYGYT
.	TRBV10-1	TRBJ2-7	ASSEKSTGYLPPTYEQY
.	TRBV6-5	TRBJ1-2	ASSYGQVNYGYT
few	TRBV2	TRBJ2-7	ATEPGLTSYEQY
.	TRBV6-5	TRBJ2-7	ASSWAGSEQY
.	TRBV6-2/TRBV6-3	TRBJ2-7	ASSYSLTAGAEQY
.	TRBV7-9	TRBJ2-1	ASSTPGLRNEQF